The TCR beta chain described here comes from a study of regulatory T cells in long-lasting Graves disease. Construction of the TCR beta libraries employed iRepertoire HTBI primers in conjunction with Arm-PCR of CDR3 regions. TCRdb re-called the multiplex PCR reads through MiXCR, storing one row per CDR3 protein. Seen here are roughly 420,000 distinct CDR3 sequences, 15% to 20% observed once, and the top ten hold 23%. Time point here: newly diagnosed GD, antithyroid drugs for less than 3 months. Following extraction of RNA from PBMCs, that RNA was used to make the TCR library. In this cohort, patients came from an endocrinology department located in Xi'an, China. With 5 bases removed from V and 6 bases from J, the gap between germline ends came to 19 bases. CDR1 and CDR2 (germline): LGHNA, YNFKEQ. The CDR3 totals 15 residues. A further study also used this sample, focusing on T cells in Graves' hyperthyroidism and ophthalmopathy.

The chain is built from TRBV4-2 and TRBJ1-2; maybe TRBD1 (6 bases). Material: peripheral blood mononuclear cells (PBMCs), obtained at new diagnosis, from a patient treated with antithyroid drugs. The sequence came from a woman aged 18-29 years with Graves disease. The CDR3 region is CASSKGGSGFDGYTF. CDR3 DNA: TGTGCCAGCAGCAAGGGGGGCTCTGGCTTCGATGGCTACACCTTC.